This T cell receptor beta chain was found in a study of cytomegalovirus exposure and HLA in healthy donors. The wider study: In an earlier analysis, almost 120 million unique TCR beta sequences were found from some 200 million T cells.

This clone was picked up a small number of times. In germline, CDR1 is WNHNN, CDR2 SYGVQD (reference sequence). J lost 1 base, V lost 8 bases, and 1 base had no gene match. The CDR3 has 13 residues. Both 60 Vbeta primers and 13 Jbeta primers went into the PCR. This table comes from immunoSEQ multiplex PCR, and its TCRdb copy is limited to in-frame clones, with some not included. There are 120,000 to 150,000 clones in the sample; around 75% occur only once, and roughly 2% lies in the top ten. This chain connects TRBV10-1 to TRBJ2-2; 7 nucleotides line up with TRBD2. The source of this sequence is a woman between 40 and 50 years old in good health and CMV-seronegative. The sequenced material came from PBMCs. The CDR3 DNA reads as TGCGCCAGCGGGGGGGAGAACACCGGGGAGCTGTTTTTT. Its protein is CASGGENTGELFF.